This TCR beta chain was profiled in a study of CD8 T cells in ankylosing spondylitis. General study points: What appeared characteristic of ankylosing spondylitis blood was a TCR beta motif of several highly homologous variants. Clones that were linked to disease were CD8+ and were relatively rare in peripheral blood. Disease-linked clones were reportedly significantly enriched in matched ankylosing spondylitis synovial fluid.

5'-RACE, quantitative and with molecular barcodes, yielded the TCR beta libraries. TCRdb reanalysed the 5' RACE reads using MiXCR and keeps one entry per CDR3 protein. The repertoire holds some 840,000 distinct CDR3 sequences, with about 12% as singletons. The J segment lost 9 bases and the V segment lost 5 bases, leaving 9 bases of the junction unmatched. The CDR3 totals 13 residues. The germline V gene encodes CDR1 SGHRS and CDR2 YFSETQ. This clonotype was seen just once. Its specificity is unknown. This sequence originates from a male donor with ankylosing spondylitis. The genes are TRBV5-1 and TRBJ1-2; 8 bases are shared with TRBD1. The sample comprised blood, either unsorted or a sorted T cell fraction (not recorded which). The CDR3: CASRVGQGGRYTF. CDR3 DNA sequence: TGCGCCAGCAGAGTTGGACAGGGCGGGCGCTACACCTTC.